These 14 T cell receptor beta chains were sequenced from one sample in a study of PD-1 blockade in classical Hodgkin lymphoma. The assay was immunoSEQ multiplex PCR, and TCRdb's table has in-frame clones only and misses some. Among about 30,000 clones, 55% to 75% were seen once, and the ten largest hold 12% to 15%. The patients all showed relapse after autologous stem cell transplantation, while their brentuximab vedotin exposure varied. The input for sequencing was peripheral blood mononuclear cells (PBMCs), taken before the second cycle of nivolumab. The receptors here all came from a human donor with classical Hodgkin lymphoma.

CDR3: CASTPQAGYGELFF. The DNA of the CDR3 is TGTGCCAGCACTCCACAAGCCGGTTACGGGGAGCTGTTTTTT. The V call is TRBV27, the J call TRBJ2-2; D is unresolved. CDR3 length: 14 residues. V lost 7 bases and J lost 7, with 16 bases in between. Per germline, CDR1 MNHEY and CDR2 SMNVEV (reference sequence).

This clone was observed a handful of times. V is TRBV30 and J is TRBJ1-1; possibly TRBD1 for D (5 bases). Trimming removed 2 bases at V and 7 bases at J, with 17 bases between. This CDR3 has 14 residues. The germline gives CDR1 GTSNPN, CDR2 SVGIG (reference sequence). The CDR3 reads CAWSPKGPWDEAFF. Here the CDR3 DNA reads TGTGCCTGGAGTCCCAAGGGGCCCTGGGATGAAGCTTTCTTT.

CDR3 amino acids: CASSQGGTGYSSYEQYV. DNA of the CDR3: TGTGCCAGCAGCCAGGGGGGCACAGGGTATAGCTCCTACGAGCAGTACGTC. The J gene is TRBJ2-7, the V gene TRBV2; TRBD1 is a possible D gene (7 bases). The CDR3 sequence is 17 residues long. Trimming left V 6 bases short and J 0 bases short, with 21 bases between. Looked up from germline, CDR1 is SNHLY and CDR2 is FYNNEI.

In its sample, this clone is medium-sized. V gene TRBV7-9 combines with J gene TRBJ1-1; perhaps TRBD1 as D (5 bases). The germline CDR1 and CDR2 sequences are SEHNR and FQNEAQ (reference sequence). V was shortened by 5 bases and J by 7 bases, with 17 bases between the two germline ends. The CDR3 spans 14 residues. In nucleotides, the CDR3 is TGTGCCAGCAGCATAAGAGACGGGACGGTTGAAGCTTTCTTT. Translating it yields CASSIRDGTVEAFF.

V usage is TRBV27 and J usage is TRBJ2-5, with 7 bases fitting TRBD1. Trimming removed 2 bases from V and 1 base from J; junction bases left unmatched: 4. Germline V CDR1 and CDR2: MNHEY, SMNVEV (reference sequence). The CDR3 is 15 residues long. The CDR3 region is CASSLNRGPQETQYF. DNA for the CDR3: TGTGCCAGCAGTTTAAACAGGGGACCCCAAGAGACCCAGTACTTC.

This chain connects TRBV6-5 to TRBJ2-4; no clear D gene. The V gene lost 2 bases and the J gene lost 8 bases, with 13 bases spanning the gap. The CDR3 extends over 14 amino acids. Germline V gene sequence: CDR1 MNHEY, CDR2 SVGAGI. The CDR3 region is CASSYRPLGYIQYF. The CDR3 nucleotides read TGTGCCAGCAGTTACCGGCCCCTAGGGTACATTCAGTACTTC.

The chain uses TRBV2 and TRBJ1-2, with D maybe TRBD1 (5 bases). V shed 0 bases and J shed 7 bases, with 9 bases lying between them. The CDR3 is made up of 13 amino acids. Per germline, CDR1 SNHLY and CDR2 FYNNEI. CDR3 in amino acids: CASSEAVRVGYTF. DNA for the CDR3: TGTGCCAGCAGTGAAGCGGTCAGGGTTGGCTACACCTTC.

The chain combines TRBV19 with TRBJ1-1; D not certain. The CDR3 has 13 amino acids. Trimming stripped 2 bases from V and 6 bases from J, with 10 bases between. CDR1 is LNHDA, CDR2 SQIVND, per germline (reference sequence). This CDR3 reads CASSIKEGAEAFF. Written as DNA, the CDR3 is TGTGCCAGTAGTATAAAGGAAGGCGCTGAAGCTTTCTTT. Based on the CDR3 plus reference TRBV19 and TRBJ1-1, the full variable domain is DGGITQSPKYLFRKEGQNVTLSCEQNLNHDAMYWYRQDPGQGLRLIYYSQIVNDFQKGDIAEGYSVSREKKESFPLTVTSAQKNPTAFYLCASSIKEGAEAFFGQGTRLTVV.

The chain employs TRBV11-2 and TRBJ1-4; D ambiguous. This CDR3 has 15 amino acids. The V and J ends lost 4 bases and 1 base respectively, with 10 bases between them. In germline, CDR1 is SGHAT, CDR2 FQNNGV. CDR3 DNA: TGTGCCAGCAGCTCCGACGGGTTAACTAATGAAAAACTGTTTTTT. Translation gives CASSSDGLTNEKLFF.

The chain uses TRBV2 and TRBJ2-7; D gene ambiguous. Trimming took off 7 bases at V and 3 bases at J, with 10 bases between the two ends. The CDR3 loop spans 12 amino acids. CDR1 SNHLY and CDR2 FYNNEI come from the germline V gene. Here the CDR3 reads CASNLARYEQYF. The DNA of the CDR3 is TGTGCCAGCAACCTGGCACGCTACGAGCAGTACTTC.

The chain employs TRBV6-1 and TRBJ1-2, with TRBD1 as a possible D gene (5 bases). The CDR3 totals 13 residues. Deletions cut 7 bases from V and 4 bases from J, with 13 bases between. Germline values: CDR1 MNHNS, CDR2 SASEGT. The CDR3 sequence: CASIPTGTYGYTF. The CDR3 nucleotides are TGTGCCAGCATCCCTACCGGGACCTATGGCTACACCTTC.

Only a few counts were recorded for this clone. The chain recombines TRBV2 with TRBJ2-3; 9 bases map to TRBD2. After removal of 0 bases from V and 6 bases from J, the junction contained 7 bases not matched to a gene. CDR3 length: 16 amino acids. Germline values: CDR1 SNHLY, CDR2 FYNNEI. The CDR3 protein is CASSEASGGRGDTQYF. CDR3 sequence (DNA): TGTGCCAGCAGTGAAGCTAGCGGGGGCCGCGGGGATACGCAGTATTTT.

The chain joins TRBV4-1 to TRBJ1-5; the match to TRBD1 covers 9 bases. This CDR3 is 20 amino acids long. The germline gives CDR1 MGHRA, CDR2 YSYEKL. With V trimmed by 4 bases and J by 2 bases, 18 bases remained unmatched. As DNA, the CDR3 is TGCGCCAGCAGCCGCAAGCCCTTAGACCGGACAGGGGAGGGCAATCAGCCCCAGCATTTT. Its translation: CASSRKPLDRTGEGNQPQHF.

This clone was picked up one time. J is TRBJ1-3 and V is TRBV30; no definite D call. This CDR3 has 12 amino acids. Germline V gene sequence: CDR1 GTSNPN, CDR2 SVGIG (reference sequence). Trimming cost V 0 bases and J 4 bases, with 4 bases left between them. The CDR3 loop reads CAWSVGGNTIYF. The CDR3 DNA sequence: TGTGCCTGGAGTGTAGGCGGAAACACCATATATTTT.